The sequence of this TCR beta chain was determined in a study of shared clonotypes between healthy human individuals. Study-wide points: Shared clonotypes: roughly 5% naive CD4, 3.5% to 4% naive CD8, 2.3% memory CD4, 0.35% to 0.5% memory CD8.

Germline CDR1 reads SGHRS; CDR2 reads YFSETQ. J lost 7 bases, V lost 2 bases, and 4 bases had no gene match. This CDR3 spans 14 amino acids. Researchers partitioned CD4+ cells into CD45RA+ naive and CD45RA-negative memory subsets. As to this clone: Its antigen is unidentified. The same CDR3 is also encoded by other DNA sequences in this sample.

Assay used: immunoSEQ multiplex PCR; TCRdb lists only in-frame clones, some missing. The sample records about 2 million clones, over 85% being singletons. Sequenced sample: naive CD4+ T cells sorted from blood. Specified subset: CD45RA+ positively selected. The sequence derives from a young man in good health. The V and J genes are TRBV5-1 and TRBJ2-7; TRBD2 matches 12 bases. The CDR3 here is CASSLRLAGDEQYF. In DNA, the CDR3 is TGCGCCAGCAGCTTAAGACTAGCGGGAGATGAGCAGTACTTC.